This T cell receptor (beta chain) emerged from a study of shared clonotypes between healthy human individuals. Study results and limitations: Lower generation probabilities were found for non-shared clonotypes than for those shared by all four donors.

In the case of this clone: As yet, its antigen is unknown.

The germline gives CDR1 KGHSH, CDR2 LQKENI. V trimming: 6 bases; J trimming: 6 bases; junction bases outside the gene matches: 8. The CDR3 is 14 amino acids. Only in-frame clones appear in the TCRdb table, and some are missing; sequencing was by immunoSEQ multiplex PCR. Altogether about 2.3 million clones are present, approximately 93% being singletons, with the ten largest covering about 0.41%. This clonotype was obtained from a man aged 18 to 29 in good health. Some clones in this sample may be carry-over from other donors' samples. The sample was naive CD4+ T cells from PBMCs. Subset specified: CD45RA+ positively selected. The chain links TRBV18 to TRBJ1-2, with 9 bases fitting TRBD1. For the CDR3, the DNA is TGTGCCAGCTCTCCCGGGACAGGGCCCCATGGCTACACCTTC. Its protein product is CASSPGTGPHGYTF. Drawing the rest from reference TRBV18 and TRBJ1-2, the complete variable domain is NAGVMQNPRHLVRRRGQEARLRCSPMKGHSHVYWYRQLPEEGLKFMVYLQKENIIDESGMPKERFSAEFPKEGPSILRIQQVVRGDSAAYFCASSPGTGPHGYTFGSGTRLTVV.